Below are 26 T cell receptor beta chains sequenced from a single sample in a study of OX40 agonist ivuxolimab in advanced cancers. Method: immunoSEQ multiplex PCR; TCRdb's copy keeps in-frame clones and lacks some. The data show around 130,000 clones, with roughly 93% seen just once and about 0.14% held by the top ten. This specimen consisted of CD4+ or CD8+ T cells sorted from blood, obtained in a trial of the OX40 agonist ivuxolimab. Receptors were obtained from an adult with an advanced solid tumor such as melanoma, head and neck, liver or kidney cancer.

CDR3 DNA sequence: TGTGCCAGCAGCTGGAGACAGAACATGAACACTGAAGCTTTCTTT. Amino acids: CASSWRQNMNTEAFF. V is TRBV11-2 and J is TRBJ1-1; a weak D match, TRBD1 (5 bases). The CDR3 covers 15 residues. Deletions cut 4 bases from V and 0 bases from J, with 12 bases between. Germline lookup yields CDR1 SGHAT and CDR2 FQNNGV.

V is TRBV5-8 and J is TRBJ2-7, with TRBD2 matching 8 bases. Per germline, CDR1 SGHTS and CDR2 YDEGEE. This CDR3 spans 14 amino acids. V dropped 5 bases and J dropped 2; count of bases not matched to a gene: 6. The CDR3 region is CASRVPGGPYEQYF. CDR3 DNA: TGTGCCAGCAGGGTTCCGGGGGGGCCCTACGAGCAGTACTTC.

The chain has TRBV28 and TRBJ2-7; perhaps TRBD1 as D (6 bases). Looked up from germline, CDR1 is MDHEN and CDR2 is SYDVKM. This CDR3 has 15 residues. The V and J ends lost 8 bases and 0 bases respectively, with 17 bases between them. CDR3 amino acids: CASPPSGQSSYEQYF. Here the CDR3 DNA reads TGTGCCAGCCCTCCCAGCGGACAGAGCTCCTACGAGCAGTACTTC.

The chain employs TRBV5-1 and TRBJ1-3; no reliable D call. This CDR3 comprises 15 residues. Germline V gene data show CDR1 as SGHRS and CDR2 as YFSETQ. V was shortened by 0 bases and J by 1 base, with 8 bases between the two germline ends. CDR3 sequence: CASSLVGPSGNTIYF. In DNA, the CDR3 is TGCGCCAGCAGCTTGGTGGGCCCATCTGGAAACACCATATATTTT.

This clone was seen only once. This sequence joins TRBV2 and TRBJ2-7; tentative D call: TRBD2 (5 bases). V dropped 5 bases and J dropped 4 bases, with 15 bases sitting between them. This CDR3 contains 14 residues. Germline-derived CDR1 and CDR2 are SNHLY and FYNNEI. CDR3 region: CASSPDGGLYEQYF. The CDR3 DNA follows: TGTGCCAGCAGTCCGGACGGAGGACTTTACGAGCAGTACTTC.

The V and J genes are TRBV15 and TRBJ2-7; maybe TRBD1 (5 bases). Germline loops: CDR1 LNHNV, CDR2 YYDKDF (reference sequence). The CDR3 is made up of 15 amino acids. V shed 1 base and J shed 4 bases, with 14 bases lying between them. CDR3 in amino acids: CATSRAPRQGYEQYF. The CDR3 nucleotides read TGTGCCACCAGCAGAGCGCCTCGCCAGGGTTACGAGCAGTACTTC.

The chain combines TRBV9 with TRBJ2-5, with D possibly matching TRBD1 (6 bases). This CDR3 comprises 18 residues. V was clipped by 0 bases and J by 2 bases, with 20 bases between them. CDR1 is SGDLS, CDR2 YYNGEE, per germline. The CDR3 reads CASSVGALTWGLQETQYF. The CDR3 DNA is TGTGCCAGCAGCGTAGGAGCGCTGACCTGGGGGCTTCAAGAGACCCAGTACTTC.

J is TRBJ1-6 and V is TRBV27; the D gene is possibly TRBD1 (5 bases). V dropped 2 bases and J dropped 13 bases, with 12 bases sitting between them. In germline, CDR1 is MNHEY, CDR2 SMNVEV (reference sequence). This CDR3 comprises 13 residues. CDR3 nucleotide sequence: TGTGCCAGCAGTTTAAGGGACTCCTACCCCCTCCACTTT. Its translation: CASSLRDSYPLHF.

This clone was observed a single time. This chain joins TRBV28 and TRBJ2-7, with 7 bases lining up with TRBD2. CDR1 and CDR2 (germline): MDHEN, SYDVKM. Trimming took 5 bases from V and 0 from J; bases not matched to a gene: 4. The CDR3 has 14 amino acids. The CDR3 reads CASSPGGTSYEQYF. CDR3 bases: TGTGCCAGCAGTCCGGGAGGCACCTCCTACGAGCAGTACTTC.

The chain has TRBV11-3 and TRBJ2-1; 11 bases match TRBD2. With V trimmed by 3 bases and J by 6 bases, 4 bases remained unmatched. This CDR3 spans 15 amino acids. From germline, CDR1 is SGHNT and CDR2 YENEEA. The CDR3 DNA is TGTGCCAGCAGCTTTAGCGGGAGGGCCATCAATGAGCAGTTCTTC. This translates into CASSFSGRAINEQFF. The entire variable domain, with the rest obtained from reference TRBV11-3 and TRBJ2-1, is as follows: EAGVVQSPRYKIIEKKQPVAFWCNPISGHNTLYWYLQNLGQGPELLIRYENEEAVDDSQLPKDRFSAERLKGVDSTLKIQPAELGDSAVYLCASSFSGRAINEQFFGPGTRLTVL.

This clone has more than one count but fewer than ten. The V gene is TRBV7-9, the J gene TRBJ2-7; 9 nucleotides line up with TRBD2. The CDR3 sequence is 16 residues long. Per germline, CDR1 SEHNR and CDR2 FQNEAQ (reference sequence). Trimming removed 2 bases from V and 0 bases from J; junction bases left unmatched: 5. The DNA of the CDR3 is TGTGCCAGCAGCTTACCCCTAGCGGGACTCTCCTACGAGCAGTACTTC. This codes for CASSLPLAGLSYEQYF.

The chain links TRBV30 to TRBJ1-5, with 9 bases that match TRBD1. V trimming: 0 bases; J trimming: 0 bases; junction bases outside the gene matches: 12. Germline-derived CDR1 and CDR2 are GTSNPN and SVGIG (reference sequence). The CDR3 has 19 amino acids. Here the CDR3 reads CAWSVNRDRAFYSNQPQHF. The CDR3 coding sequence is TGTGCCTGGAGTGTAAATCGGGACAGGGCCTTTTATAGCAATCAGCCCCAGCATTTT.

The CDR3 nucleotides read TGTGCCAGCAGGACACAGGGTGTAAATTCACCCCTCCACTTT. Residues: CASRTQGVNSPLHF. V usage is TRBV28 and J usage is TRBJ1-6; weak D call: TRBD1 (6 bases). This CDR3 has 14 amino acids. The germline V and J ends were trimmed by 6 bases and 7 bases, with 13 bases remaining between them. CDR1 and CDR2 (germline): MDHEN, SYDVKM. Full variable domain (remainder filled in from reference TRBV28 and TRBJ1-6): DVKVTQSSRYLVKRTGEKVFLECVQDMDHENMFWYRQDPGLGLRLIYFSYDVKMKEKGDIPEGYSVSREKKERFSLILESASTNQTSMYLCASRTQGVNSPLHFGNGTRLTVT.

The rearrangement joins TRBV20-1 to TRBJ1-2; no clear D. The germline gives CDR1 DFQATT, CDR2 SNEGSKA (reference sequence). This CDR3 region has 11 residues. Trimming removed 2 bases at V and 7 bases at J, with 8 bases between. The CDR3 reads CSARLTRGYTF. CDR3 nucleotide sequence: TGCAGTGCTAGACTAACCCGTGGCTACACCTTC.

The chain links TRBV5-4 to TRBJ1-2, with TRBD1 matching over 9 bases. V lost 6 bases to trimming and J lost 4 bases; unmatched junction nucleotides: 10. CDR3 length: 15 amino acids. Germline CDR1 is SGHNT and CDR2 is YYREEE (reference sequence). CDR3 in DNA: TGTGCCAGCACTCACCCGGGACAGGGCTCCTATGGCTACACCTTC. Translated: CASTHPGQGSYGYTF.

Points on this clone: A read error may account for a junction end that differs from germline. The CDR3 sequence: CASSLAGRADTQYF. The CDR3 DNA follows: TGTGCCAGCAGCCTAGCGGGAAGGGCAGATACGCAGTATTTT. This chain links TRBV7-2 with TRBJ2-3, with 9 bases matching TRBD2. The germline V gene encodes CDR1 SGHTA and CDR2 FQGNSA. The CDR3 is 14 amino acids.

This sequence joins TRBV28 and TRBJ2-7, with 10 nucleotides matching TRBD1. Trimming cost V 7 bases and J 5 bases; bases outside gene matches: 5. This CDR3 is 13 amino acids long. Germline V gene data show CDR1 as MDHEN and CDR2 as SYDVKM. The CDR3 DNA reads as TGTGCCAGCATTCGACAGGGGGCTAACGAGCAGTACTTC. It codes for CASIRQGANEQYF.

The V call is TRBV28, the J call TRBJ1-4; D unclear. This CDR3 spans 15 amino acids. Germline V gene data show CDR1 as MDHEN and CDR2 as SYDVKM. V was trimmed by 6 bases and J by 0 bases, leaving 11 bases between them. The CDR3 nucleotides read TGTGCCAGCAGCCCTGGTGGTGCAACTAATGAAAAACTGTTTTTT. Translation: CASSPGGATNEKLFF.

Points on this clone: Other DNA sequences of this sample code for an identical CDR3. The gene calls are TRBV4-2 and TRBJ2-5; D perhaps matches TRBD1 (5 bases). Germline values: CDR1 LGHNA, CDR2 YNFKEQ. The CDR3 is made up of 18 amino acids. V was cut by 0 bases and J by 5 bases, with 22 bases left in between. This CDR3 is CASSQDPRPGRPGETQYF. CDR3 coding DNA: TGTGCCAGCAGCCAAGACCCCCGGCCAGGACGACCAGGGGAGACCCAGTACTTC.

J is TRBJ1-2 and V is TRBV6-5; D is possibly TRBD1 (5 bases). This CDR3 spans 15 amino acids. Germline values: CDR1 MNHEY, CDR2 SVGAGI. Trimming took 6 bases from V and 2 from J, leaving 16 bases between them. CDR3 nucleotide sequence: TGTGCCAGCAGCCCCGACCGGGGCAGAAACTATGGCTACACCTTC. Translated, it gives CASSPDRGRNYGYTF.

The V call is TRBV11-2, the J call TRBJ2-1, with 11 bases lining up with TRBD2. V gave up 3 bases and J gave up 6 bases; unmatched junction bases: 4. Germline V gene lookup returns CDR1 SGHAT and CDR2 FQNNGV. The CDR3 length is 15 residues. The DNA of the CDR3 is TGTGCCAGCAGCTTGACCCTAGCGGGGGGCAATGAGCAGTTCTTC. It codes for CASSLTLAGGNEQFF.

V usage is TRBV28 and J usage is TRBJ2-7; 8 bases are shared with TRBD1. This CDR3 is 16 amino acids long. Germline trimming cut 2 bases from V and 0 bases from J; bases unmatched to any gene: 6. Germline loops: CDR1 MDHEN, CDR2 SYDVKM. The CDR3 sequence is CASSLVGTGSSYEQYF. The CDR3 coding sequence is TGTGCCAGCAGTTTAGTAGGGACAGGAAGCTCCTACGAGCAGTACTTC.

CDR3 sequence (DNA): TGTGCCAGCAGTTTGGGACAGGAGGCGAGAAACACCATATATTTT. Translation gives CASSLGQEARNTIYF. The V gene is TRBV6-5, the J gene TRBJ1-3; 8 bases map to TRBD1. CDR1 and CDR2 (germline): MNHEY, SVGAGI. This CDR3 has 15 residues. V was clipped by 4 bases and J by 5 bases; unmatched bases: 7.

The chain uses TRBV19 and TRBJ1-1; 9 bases fit TRBD1. Germline V lookup: CDR1 LNHDA, CDR2 SQIVND (reference sequence). CDR3 length equals 14 residues. After removal of 3 bases from V and 5 bases from J, the junction contained 4 bases not matched to a gene. DNA of the CDR3: TGTGCCAGTAGTATCGGGACAGGGTTGACTGAAGCTTTCTTT. Amino acids: CASSIGTGLTEAFF.

The chain carries TRBV5-1 and TRBJ2-3; possible D gene TRBD2, 5 bases. The CDR3 length is 14 residues. CDR1 and CDR2 from the germline V gene are SGHRS and YFSETQ. V lost 6 bases, J lost 0 bases, and 11 bases lay in between. This chain's CDR3 is CASTLGGSTDTQYF. The CDR3 nucleotides are TGCGCCAGCACCCTTGGAGGTAGCACAGATACGCAGTATTTT.

The J gene is TRBJ2-3, the V gene TRBV18; maybe TRBD2 (6 bases). Germline CDR1 is KGHSH and CDR2 is LQKENI. CDR3 length equals 14 residues. V lost 6 bases and J lost 4, with 14 bases in between. CDR3 coding DNA: TGTGCCAGCTCCGGAGGGCTAGCATCAGATACGCAGTATTTT. Translated, it gives CASSGGLASDTQYF.